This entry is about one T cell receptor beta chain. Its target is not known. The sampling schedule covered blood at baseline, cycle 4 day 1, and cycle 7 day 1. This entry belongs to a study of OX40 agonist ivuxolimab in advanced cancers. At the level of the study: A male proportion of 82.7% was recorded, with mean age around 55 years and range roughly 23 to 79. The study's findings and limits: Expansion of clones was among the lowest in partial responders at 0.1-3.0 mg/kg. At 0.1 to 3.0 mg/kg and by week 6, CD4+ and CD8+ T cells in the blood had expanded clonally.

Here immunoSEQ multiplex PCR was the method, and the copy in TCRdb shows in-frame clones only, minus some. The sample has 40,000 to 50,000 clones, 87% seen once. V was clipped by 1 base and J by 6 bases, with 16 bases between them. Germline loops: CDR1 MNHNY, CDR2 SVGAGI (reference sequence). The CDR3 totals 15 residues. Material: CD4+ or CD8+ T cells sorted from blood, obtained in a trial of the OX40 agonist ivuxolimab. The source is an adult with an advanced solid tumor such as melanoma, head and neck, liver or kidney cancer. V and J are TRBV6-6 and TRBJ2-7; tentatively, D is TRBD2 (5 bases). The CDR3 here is CASSYWSLEESEQYF. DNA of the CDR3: TGTGCCAGCAGTTACTGGTCCCTGGAGGAGTCCGAGCAGTACTTC.